A single sample is the source of the 18 T cell receptor beta chains below, sequenced in a study of beta chain features in type 1 diabetes. Overall study results and limits: TCRB CDR3s from Type 1 diabetes patients were moderately but significantly shorter in all four CD4+ subsets.

The investigators reverse transcribed all of the isolated RNA, so they sequenced expressed TCRB transcripts. Generated by immunoSEQ multiplex PCR, the TCRdb table keeps only in-frame clones and is missing some. The sample records about 740,000 clones, 13% being singletons. For these receptors, no antigen is known. Material for sequencing was naive CD4+ T cells from blood. The receptors come from a man aged 18-30 years with type 1 diabetes.

This clone was observed a few times. The V call is TRBV27, the J call TRBJ1-5; TRBD1 agrees at 11 bases. Germline-derived CDR1 and CDR2 are MNHEY and SMNVEV (reference sequence). J gave up 7 bases and V 5 bases, and 7 bases lay outside the gene matches. This CDR3 comprises 15 residues. In DNA form, the CDR3 reads TGTGCCAGCAGTCCGCGGACAGGGGGCTTACAGCCCCAGCATTTT. It encodes CASSPRTGGLQPQHF.

The chain has TRBV7-2 and TRBJ2-2; the D gene is possibly TRBD2 (6 bases). This CDR3 comprises 16 residues. Trimming stripped 4 bases from V and 2 bases from J, with 14 bases between. CDR1 and CDR2 from the germline V gene are SGHTA and FQGNSA. The DNA of the CDR3 is TGTGCCAGCAGCTACTCCGGGACTGTAAACACCGGGGAGCTGTTTTTT. Residues: CASSYSGTVNTGELFF.

The chain recombines TRBV2 with TRBJ1-1; maybe TRBD1 (6 bases). The V and J ends lost 2 bases and 6 bases respectively, with 16 bases between them. This CDR3 has 15 residues. Germline loops: CDR1 SNHLY, CDR2 FYNNEI. CDR3: CASSEMARGIPEAFF. The CDR3 nucleotides are TGTGCCAGCAGTGAAATGGCCAGGGGAATACCTGAAGCTTTCTTT. Complete variable domain (other parts from reference TRBV2 and TRBJ1-1): EPEVTQTPSHQVTQMGQEVILRCVPISNHLYFYWYRQILGQKVEFLVSFYNNEISEKSEIFDDQFSVERPDGSNFTLKIRSTKLEDSAMYFCASSEMARGIPEAFFGQGTRLTVV.

This clone was detected only a few times. This chain joins TRBV16 and TRBJ1-2; no clear D gene. The CDR3 length is 14 residues. Germline assignment: CDR1 KGHSY and CDR2 FQNENV. V dropped 2 bases and J dropped 2 bases, with 9 bases sitting between them. The CDR3 loop is CASSQERLNYGYTF. CDR3 bases: TGTGCCAGCAGCCAAGAGCGTCTGAACTATGGCTACACCTTC.

The gene calls are TRBV4-1 and TRBJ2-7, with 7 positions matching TRBD1. Germline assignment: CDR1 MGHRA and CDR2 YSYEKL. This CDR3 spans 16 amino acids. V lost 0 bases, J lost 6 bases, and 11 bases stayed unmatched. CDR3 bases: TGCGCCAGCAGCCAAGATTTCGCCAGGGGGTTCGGCGAGCAGTACTTC. It yields the protein CASSQDFARGFGEQYF.

This clone occurred a few times. V gene TRBV29-1 combines with J gene TRBJ1-1; D uncertain. Germline V lookup: CDR1 SQVTM, CDR2 ANQGSEA. The CDR3 consists of 13 residues. V gave up 1 base and J gave up 0 bases, with 6 bases separating them. The CDR3 sequence: CSVEVSVNTEAFF. The CDR3 DNA reads as TGCAGCGTTGAAGTTAGCGTGAACACTGAAGCTTTCTTT.

The CDR3 protein is CASTPPGAVPLHF. The CDR3 region has the DNA TGTGCCAGCACCCCACCAGGGGCAGTGCCCCTCCACTTT. This rearrangement joins TRBV7-9 to TRBJ1-6; TRBD1 might be the D (6 bases). V shed 7 bases and J shed 13 bases, with 17 bases lying between them. The V gene's germline CDR1 is SEHNR and CDR2 FQNEAQ (reference sequence). This CDR3 has 13 amino acids.

This clone was recorded a few times. The rearrangement links TRBV7-9 to TRBJ1-2; TRBD1 might be the D (6 bases). The CDR3 runs to 14 residues. V was cut by 1 base and J by 8 bases, with 14 bases left in between. Germline CDR1 reads SEHNR; CDR2 reads FQNEAQ (reference sequence). The CDR3 loop is CASSLVAGEKGYTF. DNA of the CDR3: TGTGCCAGCAGCTTAGTGGCAGGGGAGAAGGGCTACACCTTC.

CDR3 residues: CSVEDVRASQYF. DNA of the CDR3: TGCAGCGTTGAAGATGTCAGGGCCAGTCAGTATTTT. The gene calls are TRBV29-1 and TRBJ2-3, with TRBD1 as a possible D gene (5 bases). CDR3 length: 12 residues. Trimming left V 0 bases short and J 12 bases short, with 13 bases between. Germline CDR1 SQVTM, CDR2 ANQGSEA.

The chain carries TRBV16 and TRBJ2-7; the D gene could be TRBD1 or TRBD2 (6 bases each). CDR3 length: 16 amino acids. From germline, CDR1 is KGHSY and CDR2 FQNENV. Trimming stripped 4 bases from V and 1 base from J, with 17 bases between. The CDR3 DNA reads TGTGCCAGCAGCCCTCGGAGGGGGAAGGTGTCCTACGAGCAGTACTTC. It codes for CASSPRRGKVSYEQYF.

In regard to this clone: A much more abundant neighbour one base away suggests this may be a read error. V usage is TRBV7-2 and J usage is TRBJ1-2; no clear D. Germline values: CDR1 SGHTA, CDR2 FQGNSA. The V end was cut by 5 bases, the J end by 2 bases, with 3 bases between. CDR3 length: 11 amino acids. The CDR3: CASSRNYGYTF. The CDR3 bases are TGTGCCAGCAGCAGGAACTATGGCTACACCTTC.

The chain employs TRBV10-3 and TRBJ1-2; tentatively, D is TRBD1 (5 bases). The CDR3 is 12 amino acids. From germline, CDR1 is ENHRY and CDR2 SYGVKD. V was cut by 10 bases and J by 1 base, with 10 bases left in between. In nucleotides, the CDR3 is TGTGCCACAACAGGAGATAACTATGGCTACACCTTC. Encoded protein: CATTGDNYGYTF.

The chain carries TRBV5-6 and TRBJ1-6; D is undetermined. V lost 3 bases to trimming and J lost 5 bases, with 6 bases between them. This CDR3 contains 13 residues. Germline V gives CDR1 SGHDT, CDR2 YYEEEE. Here the CDR3 reads CASSSPNNSPLHF. The DNA for the CDR3 is TGTGCCAGCAGCTCACCTAATAATTCACCCCTCCACTTT.

To note about this clone: A much bigger clone sits one base away, suggesting this may be a read error. The V call is TRBV5-4, the J call TRBJ2-1; no firm D call. Trimming removed 4 bases from V and 2 bases from J, with 1 base in between. The CDR3 is 11 residues long. Germline assignment: CDR1 SGHNT and CDR2 YYREEE (reference sequence). CDR3 sequence: CASSAYNEQFF. CDR3 DNA: TGTGCCAGCAGCGCCTACAATGAGCAGTTCTTC. The variable domain in full, completed from reference TRBV5-4 and TRBJ2-1, reads ETGVTQSPTHLIKTRGQQVTLRCSSQSGHNTVSWYQQALGQGPQFIFQYYREEENGRGNFPPRFSGLQFPNYSSELNVNALELDDSALYLCASSAYNEQFFGPGTRLTVL.

This chain uses TRBV18 with TRBJ1-1; TRBD1 aligns across 9 bases. Trimming at V came to 5 bases and at J to 0 bases, leaving 7 bases not matched to a gene. CDR3 length: 16 amino acids. Germline V gene sequence: CDR1 KGHSH, CDR2 LQKENI. CDR3: CASSNTGGRMNTEAFF. In DNA form, the CDR3 reads TGTGCCAGCTCAAATACAGGGGGCCGTATGAACACTGAAGCTTTCTTT.

This clone was counted a few times. This sequence joins TRBV30 and TRBJ2-1; D unclear. Germline V CDR1 and CDR2: GTSNPN, SVGIG (reference sequence). Between the trimmed V and J ends, which lost 4 bases and 0 bases, there was a span of 19 bases. This CDR3 comprises 17 residues. The CDR3 sequence: CAWKTGGDTSSYNEQFF. The CDR3 coding sequence is TGTGCCTGGAAAACTGGTGGAGACACAAGCTCCTACAATGAGCAGTTCTTC.

This clone showed up just a few times. Within the sample, other DNA sequences also encode this same CDR3. The V and J genes are TRBV6-5 and TRBJ2-1; 11 nucleotides line up with TRBD2. J lost 2 bases, V lost 5 bases, and 2 bases had no gene match. The germline gives CDR1 MNHEY, CDR2 SVGAGI. The CDR3 covers 15 residues. CDR3 sequence: CASSRTSGPYNEQFF. The CDR3 coding sequence is TGTGCCAGCAGTCGGACTAGCGGGCCCTACAATGAGCAGTTCTTC.

In this sample, this clone turned up a few times. V and J are TRBV28 and TRBJ2-3; TRBD1 matches 8 bases. CDR3 length equals 16 residues. Trimming removed 5 bases from V and 3 bases from J; junction bases left unmatched: 10. The germline gives CDR1 MDHEN, CDR2 SYDVKM. The CDR3 bases are TGTGCCAGCAGTCTACCTCCGGGACAGGAAACAGATACGCAGTATTTT. Its translation is CASSLPPGQETDTQYF.